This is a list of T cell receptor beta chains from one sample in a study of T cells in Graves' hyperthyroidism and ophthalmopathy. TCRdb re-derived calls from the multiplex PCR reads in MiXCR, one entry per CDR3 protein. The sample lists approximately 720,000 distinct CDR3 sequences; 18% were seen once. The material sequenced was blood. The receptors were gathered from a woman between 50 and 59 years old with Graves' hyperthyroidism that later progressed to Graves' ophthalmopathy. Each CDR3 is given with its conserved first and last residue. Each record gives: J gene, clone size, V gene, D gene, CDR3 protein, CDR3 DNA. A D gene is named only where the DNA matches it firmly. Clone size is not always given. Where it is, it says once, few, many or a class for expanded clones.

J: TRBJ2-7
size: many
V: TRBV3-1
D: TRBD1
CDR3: CASSQEAFGTGFYEQYF
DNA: TGTGCCAGCAGCCAAGAGGCGTTCGGGACAGGGTTCTACGAGCAGTACTTC

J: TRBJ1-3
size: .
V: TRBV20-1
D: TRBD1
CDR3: CSARDRVTSGNTIYF
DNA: TGCAGTGCCAGGGACAGGGTGACCTCTGGAAACACCATATATTTT

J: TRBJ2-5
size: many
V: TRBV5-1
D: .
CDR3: CASSLDQETQYF
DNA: TGTGCCAGCAGCTTAGACCAAGAGACCCAGTACTTC

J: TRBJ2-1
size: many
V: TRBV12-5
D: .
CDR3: CASGLGRDNEQFF
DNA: TGTGCTAGTGGTTTGGGGAGGGACAATGAGCAGTTCTTC

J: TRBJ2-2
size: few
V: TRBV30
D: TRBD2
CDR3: CAWRAGLPGELFF
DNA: TGTGCCTGGAGAGCGGGGTTACCCGGGGAGCTGTTTTTT

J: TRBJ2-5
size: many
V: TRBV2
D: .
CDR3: CASSVLDQETQYF
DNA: TGTGCCAGCAGTGTGCTGGACCAAGAGACCCAGTACTTC

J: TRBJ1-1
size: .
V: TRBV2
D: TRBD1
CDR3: CASTPLVGQTNTEAFF
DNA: TGTGCCAGCACACCCCTAGTGGGACAGACGAACACTGAAGCTTTCTTT

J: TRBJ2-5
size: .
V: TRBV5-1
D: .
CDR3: CASSLLAPETQYF
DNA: TGCGCCAGCAGCTTGTTAGCGCCGGAGACCCAGTACTTC

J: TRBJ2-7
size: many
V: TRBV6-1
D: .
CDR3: CASSWRGRGHEQYF
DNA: TGTGCCAGCAGCTGGAGAGGCAGGGGCCACGAGCAGTACTTC

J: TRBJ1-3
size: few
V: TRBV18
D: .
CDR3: CASSPRRDSLGNTIYF
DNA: TGTGCCAGCTCACCCCGCAGGGATAGCCTTGGAAACACCATATATTTT

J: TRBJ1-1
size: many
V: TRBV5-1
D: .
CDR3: CASSSSTNTEAFF
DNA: TGCGCCAGCAGCTCCAGCACGAACACTGAAGCTTTCTTT

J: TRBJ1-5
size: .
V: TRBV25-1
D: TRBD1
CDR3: CASSEFRGGRRSNQPQHF
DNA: TGTGCCAGCAGTGAATTCCGAGGGGGCAGAAGAAGCAATCAGCCCCAGCATTTT

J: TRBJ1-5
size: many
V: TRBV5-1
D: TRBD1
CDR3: CASSLSGGGNQPQHF
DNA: TGCGCCAGCAGCTTGTCAGGGGGGGGCAATCAGCCCCAGCATTTT

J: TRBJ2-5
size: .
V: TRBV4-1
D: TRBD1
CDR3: CASSQVDRGQETQYF
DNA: TGCGCCAGCAGCCAAGTGGACAGGGGCCAAGAGACCCAGTACTTC

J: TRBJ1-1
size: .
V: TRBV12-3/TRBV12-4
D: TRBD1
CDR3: CASIGGTTGAGTEAFF
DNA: TGTGCCAGCATTGGGGGGACTACAGGGGCGGGCACTGAAGCTTTCTTT

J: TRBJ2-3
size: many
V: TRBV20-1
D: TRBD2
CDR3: CSAAAGGPTSTDTQYF
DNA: TGCAGTGCTGCCGCGGGGGGGCCCACTAGCACAGATACGCAGTATTTT

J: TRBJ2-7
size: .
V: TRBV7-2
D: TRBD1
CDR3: CASSSTGAKNEQYF
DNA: TGTGCCAGCAGCTCGACAGGGGCTAAGAACGAGCAGTACTTC

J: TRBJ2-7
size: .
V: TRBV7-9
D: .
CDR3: CASSLPSSGTDTYEQYF
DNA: TGTGCCAGCAGCTTACCATCGTCCGGGACGGATACCTACGAGCAGTACTTC

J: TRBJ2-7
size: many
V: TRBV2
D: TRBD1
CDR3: CASSAKDRAPYEQYF
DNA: TGTGCCAGCAGTGCAAAAGACAGGGCCCCCTACGAGCAGTACTTC

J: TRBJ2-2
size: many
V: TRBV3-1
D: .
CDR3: CASSQVWADANTGELFF
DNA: TGTGCCAGCAGCCAAGTTTGGGCTGACGCGAACACCGGGGAGCTGTTTTTT

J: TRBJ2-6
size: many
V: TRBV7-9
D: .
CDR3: CASSLKGVYPGANVLTF
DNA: TGTGCCAGCAGCTTGAAGGGCGTATACCCTGGGGCCAACGTCCTGACTTTC

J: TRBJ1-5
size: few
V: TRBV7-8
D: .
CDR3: CASSLALVSSNQPQHF
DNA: TGTGCCAGCAGCTTAGCCCTTGTCAGTAGCAATCAGCCCCAGCATTTT

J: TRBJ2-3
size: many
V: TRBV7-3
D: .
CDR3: CASSPMGDPTDTQYF
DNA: TGTGCCAGCAGCCCCATGGGGGACCCCACAGATACGCAGTATTTT

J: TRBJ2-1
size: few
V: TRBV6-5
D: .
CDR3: CASSYISPSAEQFF
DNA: TGTGCCAGCAGTTATATCTCCCCTAGCGCCGAGCAGTTCTTC

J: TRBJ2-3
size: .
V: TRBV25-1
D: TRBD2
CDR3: CASSERTSGPSTDTQYF
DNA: TGTGCCAGCAGTGAAAGGACTAGCGGACCTAGCACAGATACGCAGTATTTT

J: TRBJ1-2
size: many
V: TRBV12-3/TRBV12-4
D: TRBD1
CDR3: CASSDGTGGLYGYTF
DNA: TGTGCCAGCAGCGATGGGACAGGGGGACTCTATGGCTACACCTTC

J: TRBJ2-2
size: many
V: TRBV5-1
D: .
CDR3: CASSLGQGLSGELFF
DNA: TGCGCCAGCAGCTTGGGGCAGGGTTTGTCCGGGGAGCTGTTTTTT

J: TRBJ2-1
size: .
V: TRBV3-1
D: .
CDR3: CASSQTKLDYNEQFF
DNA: TGTGCCAGCAGCCAAACCAAACTGGACTACAATGAGCAGTTCTTC

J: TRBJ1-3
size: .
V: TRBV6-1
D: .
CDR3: CASNEVIGWGAGNTIYF
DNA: TGTGCCAGCAATGAAGTGATAGGCTGGGGAGCTGGAAACACCATATATTTT

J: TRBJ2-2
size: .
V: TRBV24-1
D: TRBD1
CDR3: CATGTGRTGELFF
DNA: TGTGCCACCGGGACAGGAAGGACCGGGGAGCTGTTTTTT

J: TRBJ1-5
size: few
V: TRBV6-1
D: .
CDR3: CASSGSGRGNQPQHF
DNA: TGTGCCAGCAGTGGGTCGGGGAGAGGGAATCAGCCCCAGCATTTT

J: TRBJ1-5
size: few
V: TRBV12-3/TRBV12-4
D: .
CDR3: CASRGRFNQPQHF
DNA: TGTGCCAGCAGAGGACGGTTTAATCAGCCCCAGCATTTT

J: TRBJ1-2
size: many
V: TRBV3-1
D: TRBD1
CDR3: CASSQARDSLYGYTF
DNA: TGTGCCAGCAGCCAAGCCCGGGACAGTCTCTATGGCTACACCTTC

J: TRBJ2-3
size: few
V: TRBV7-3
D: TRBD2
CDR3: CASSLTAGGSGNTQYF
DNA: TGTGCCAGCAGCTTAACTGCGGGGGGGAGTGGGAATACGCAGTATTTT

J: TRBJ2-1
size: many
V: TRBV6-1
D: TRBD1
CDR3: CASSEGQGVHNEQFF
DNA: TGTGCCAGCAGTGAGGGACAGGGGGTTCACAATGAGCAGTTCTTC

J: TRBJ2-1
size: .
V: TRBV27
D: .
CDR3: CASSRPQGGYNEQFF
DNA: TGTGCCAGCAGTAGACCCCAGGGGGGGTACAATGAGCAGTTCTTC

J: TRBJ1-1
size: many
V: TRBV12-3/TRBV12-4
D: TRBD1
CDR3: CASSFGSQGKGEAFF
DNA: TGTGCCAGCAGTTTTGGATCACAGGGGAAGGGTGAAGCTTTCTTT

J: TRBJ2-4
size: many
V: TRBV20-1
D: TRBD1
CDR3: CSASRTGDKNIQYF
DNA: TGCAGTGCTTCCAGGACAGGGGACAAAAACATTCAGTACTTC

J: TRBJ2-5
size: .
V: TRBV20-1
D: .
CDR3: CSASTWGLQETQYF
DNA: TGCAGTGCTAGCACCTGGGGGCTTCAAGAGACCCAGTACTTC

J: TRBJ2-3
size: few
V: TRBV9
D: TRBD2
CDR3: CASSVNPAGGSADTQYF
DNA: TGTGCCAGCAGCGTTAATCCAGCGGGGGGAAGTGCAGATACGCAGTATTTT

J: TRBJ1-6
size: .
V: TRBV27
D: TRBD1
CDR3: CASTGTGVGNSPLHF
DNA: TGTGCCAGCACCGGGACAGGGGTTGGAAATTCACCCCTCCACTTT

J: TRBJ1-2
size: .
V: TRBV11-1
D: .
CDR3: CASSPTGRNGYTF
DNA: TGTGCCAGCAGCCCCACAGGGCGCAATGGCTACACCTTC

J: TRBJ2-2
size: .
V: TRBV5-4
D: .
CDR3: CASSVRDSHTGELFF
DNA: TGTGCCAGCAGCGTCCGGGACTCCCACACCGGGGAGCTGTTTTTT